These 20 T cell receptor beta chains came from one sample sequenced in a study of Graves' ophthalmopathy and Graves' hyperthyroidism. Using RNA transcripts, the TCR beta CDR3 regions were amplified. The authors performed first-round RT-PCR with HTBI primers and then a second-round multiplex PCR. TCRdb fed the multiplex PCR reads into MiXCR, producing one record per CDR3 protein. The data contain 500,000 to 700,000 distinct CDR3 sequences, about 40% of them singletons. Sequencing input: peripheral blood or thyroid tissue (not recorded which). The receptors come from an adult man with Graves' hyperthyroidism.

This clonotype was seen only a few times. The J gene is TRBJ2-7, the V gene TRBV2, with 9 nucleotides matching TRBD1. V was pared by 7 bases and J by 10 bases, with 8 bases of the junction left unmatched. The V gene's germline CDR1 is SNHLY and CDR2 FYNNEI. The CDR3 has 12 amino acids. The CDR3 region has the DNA TGTGCCAGCATGGGTGACAGGGGGAGACAGTACTTC. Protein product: CASMGDRGRQYF.

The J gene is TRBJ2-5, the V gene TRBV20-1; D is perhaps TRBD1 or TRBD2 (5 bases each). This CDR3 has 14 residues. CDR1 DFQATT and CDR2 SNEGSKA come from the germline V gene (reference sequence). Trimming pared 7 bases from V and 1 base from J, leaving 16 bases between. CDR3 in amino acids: CSDRGEGLQETQYF. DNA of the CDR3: TGCAGTGACCGAGGGGAAGGCCTCCAAGAGACCCAGTACTTC.

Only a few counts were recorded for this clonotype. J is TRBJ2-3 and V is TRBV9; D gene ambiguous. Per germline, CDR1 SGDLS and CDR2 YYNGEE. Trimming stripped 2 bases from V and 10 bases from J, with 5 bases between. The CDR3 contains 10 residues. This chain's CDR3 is CASSVVPQYF. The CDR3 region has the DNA TGTGCCAGCAGCGTGGTTCCGCAGTATTTT. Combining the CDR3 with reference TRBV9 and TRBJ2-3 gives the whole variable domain DSGVTQTPKHLITATGQRVTLRCSPRSGDLSVYWYQQSLDQGLQFLIQYYNGEERAKGNILERFSAQQFPDLHSELNLSSLELGDSALYFCASSVVPQYFGPGTRLTVL.

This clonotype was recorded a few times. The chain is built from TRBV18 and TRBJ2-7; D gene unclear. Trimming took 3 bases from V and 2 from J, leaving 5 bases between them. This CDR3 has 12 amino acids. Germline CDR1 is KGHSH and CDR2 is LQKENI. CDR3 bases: TGTGCCAGCTCACCCCAAACCTACGAGCAGTACTTC. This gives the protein CASSPQTYEQYF.

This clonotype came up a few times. The CDR3 DNA sequence: TGCGCCAGCAGCTCCCGACTAGCGGGAGAAAGGCTAGAGACCCAGTACTTC. Its translation: CASSSRLAGERLETQYF. The J gene is TRBJ2-5, the V gene TRBV5-1; 12 bases map to TRBD2. The CDR3 has 17 residues. With 3 bases clipped from V and 4 bases from J, the junction kept 10 bases outside the gene matches. The germline gives CDR1 SGHRS, CDR2 YFSETQ.

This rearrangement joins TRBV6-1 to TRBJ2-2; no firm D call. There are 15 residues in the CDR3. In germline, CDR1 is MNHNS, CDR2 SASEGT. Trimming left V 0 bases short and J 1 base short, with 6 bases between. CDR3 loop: CASSEASGNTGELFF. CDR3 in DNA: TGTGCCAGCAGTGAAGCATCAGGGAACACCGGGGAGCTGTTTTTT.

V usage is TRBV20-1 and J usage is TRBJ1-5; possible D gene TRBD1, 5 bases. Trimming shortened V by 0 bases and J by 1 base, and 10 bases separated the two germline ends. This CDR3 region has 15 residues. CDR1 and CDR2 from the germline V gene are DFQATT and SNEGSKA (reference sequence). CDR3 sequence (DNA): TGCAGTGCTAGAGATCTGTCAGGGAGCAATCAGCCCCAGCATTTT. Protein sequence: CSARDLSGSNQPQHF.

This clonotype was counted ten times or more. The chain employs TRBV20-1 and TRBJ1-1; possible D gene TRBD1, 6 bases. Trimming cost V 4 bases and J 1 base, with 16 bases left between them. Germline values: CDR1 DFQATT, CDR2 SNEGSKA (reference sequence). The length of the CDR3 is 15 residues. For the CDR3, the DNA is TGCAGTGCTACTCCGAGGACAGTATCGAACACTGAAGCTTTCTTT. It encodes CSATPRTVSNTEAFF.

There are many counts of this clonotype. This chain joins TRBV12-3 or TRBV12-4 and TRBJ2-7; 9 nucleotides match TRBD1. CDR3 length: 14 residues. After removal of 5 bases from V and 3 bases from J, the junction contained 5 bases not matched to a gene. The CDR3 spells CASSLTTGGYEQYF. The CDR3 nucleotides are TGTGCCAGCAGTCTGACGACAGGGGGCTACGAGCAGTACTTC.

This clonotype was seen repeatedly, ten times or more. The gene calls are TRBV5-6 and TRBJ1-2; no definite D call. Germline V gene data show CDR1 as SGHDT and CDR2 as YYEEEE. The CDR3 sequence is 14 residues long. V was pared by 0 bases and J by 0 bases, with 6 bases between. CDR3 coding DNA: TGTGCCAGCAGCTTGGACCGAGCTAACTATGGCTACACCTTC. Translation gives CASSLDRANYGYTF.

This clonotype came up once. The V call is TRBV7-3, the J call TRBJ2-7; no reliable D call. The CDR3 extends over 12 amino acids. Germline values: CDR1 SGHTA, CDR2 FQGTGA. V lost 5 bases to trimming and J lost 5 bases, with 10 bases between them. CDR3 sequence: CASSQDFDEQYF. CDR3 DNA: TGTGCCAGCAGCCAAGATTTTGACGAGCAGTACTTC. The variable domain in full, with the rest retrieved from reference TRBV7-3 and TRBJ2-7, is GAGVSQTPSNKVTEKGKYVELRCDPISGHTALYWYRQSLGQGPEFLIYFQGTGAADDSGLPNDRFFAVRPEGSVSTLKIQRTERGDSAVYLCASSQDFDEQYFGPGTRLTVT.

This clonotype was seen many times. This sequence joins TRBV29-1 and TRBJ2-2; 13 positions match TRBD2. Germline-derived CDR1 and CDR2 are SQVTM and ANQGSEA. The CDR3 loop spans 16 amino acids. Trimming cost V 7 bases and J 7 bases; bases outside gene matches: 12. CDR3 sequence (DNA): TGCAGCGAGAGAGGACTAGCGGGAGATGGGTGCGGGGAGCTGTTTTTT. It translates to CSERGLAGDGCGELFF.

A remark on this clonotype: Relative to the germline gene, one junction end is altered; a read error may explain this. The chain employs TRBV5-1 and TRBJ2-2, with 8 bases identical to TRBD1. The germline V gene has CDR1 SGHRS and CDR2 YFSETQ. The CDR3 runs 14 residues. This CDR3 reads CASSSLRGQNEPFF. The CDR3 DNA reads TGCGCCAGCAGCTCCCTCAGGGGGCAAAACGAGCCGTTTTTT.

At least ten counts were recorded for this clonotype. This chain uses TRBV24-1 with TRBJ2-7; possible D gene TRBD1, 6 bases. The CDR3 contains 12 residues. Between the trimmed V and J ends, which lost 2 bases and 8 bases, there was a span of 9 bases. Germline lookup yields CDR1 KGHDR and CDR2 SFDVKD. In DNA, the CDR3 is TGTGCCACCAGTGATTCAGGACAGCAGCAGTACTTC. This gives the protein CATSDSGQQQYF.

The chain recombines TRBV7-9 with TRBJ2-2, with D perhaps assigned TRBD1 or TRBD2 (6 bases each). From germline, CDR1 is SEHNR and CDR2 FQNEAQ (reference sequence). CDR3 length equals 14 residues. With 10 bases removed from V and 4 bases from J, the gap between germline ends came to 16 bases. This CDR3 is CANVRGEFTGELFF. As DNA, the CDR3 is TGTGCCAACGTGAGGGGGGAGTTCACCGGGGAGCTGTTTTTT.

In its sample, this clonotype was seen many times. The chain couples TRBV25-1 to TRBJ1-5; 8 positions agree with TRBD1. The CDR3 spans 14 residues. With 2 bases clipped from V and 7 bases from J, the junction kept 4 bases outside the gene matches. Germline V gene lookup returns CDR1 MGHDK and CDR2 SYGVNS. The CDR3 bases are TGTGCCAGCAGTGAAGGACAGGGTGAGCAGCCCCAGCATTTT. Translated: CASSEGQGEQPQHF.

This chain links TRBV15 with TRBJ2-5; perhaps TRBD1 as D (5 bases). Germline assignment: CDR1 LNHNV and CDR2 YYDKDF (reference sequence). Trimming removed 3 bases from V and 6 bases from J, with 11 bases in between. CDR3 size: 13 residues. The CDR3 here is CATSRTAGQTQYF. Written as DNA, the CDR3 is TGTGCCACCAGCAGGACAGCAGGCCAGACCCAGTACTTC. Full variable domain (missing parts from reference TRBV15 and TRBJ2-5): DAMVIQNPRYQVTQFGKPVTLSCSQTLNHNVMYWYQQKSSQAPKLLFHYYDKDFNNEADTPDNFQSRRPNTSFCFLDIRSPGLGDTAMYLCATSRTAGQTQYFGPGTRLLVL.

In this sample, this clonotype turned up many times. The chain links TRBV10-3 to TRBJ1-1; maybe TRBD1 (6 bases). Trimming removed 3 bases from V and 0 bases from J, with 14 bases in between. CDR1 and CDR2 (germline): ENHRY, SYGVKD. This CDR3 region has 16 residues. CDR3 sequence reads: CAISDRGGRMNTEAFF. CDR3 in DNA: TGTGCCATCAGTGACAGGGGTGGCAGGATGAACACTGAAGCTTTCTTT.

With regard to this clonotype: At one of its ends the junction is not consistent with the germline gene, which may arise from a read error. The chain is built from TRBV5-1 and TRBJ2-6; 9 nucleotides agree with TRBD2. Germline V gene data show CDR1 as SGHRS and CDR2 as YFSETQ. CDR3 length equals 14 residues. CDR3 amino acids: CASSPAGGAYVLTF. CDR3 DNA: TGCGCCAGCAGCCCGGCGGGAGGGGCCTACGTCCTGACTTTC.

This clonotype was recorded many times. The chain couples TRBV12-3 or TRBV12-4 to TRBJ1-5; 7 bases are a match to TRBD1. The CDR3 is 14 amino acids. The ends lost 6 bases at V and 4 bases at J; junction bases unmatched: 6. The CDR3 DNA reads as TGTGCCAGCAGGTCTGCAGGGGGGAATCAGCCCCAGCATTTT. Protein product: CASRSAGGNQPQHF.